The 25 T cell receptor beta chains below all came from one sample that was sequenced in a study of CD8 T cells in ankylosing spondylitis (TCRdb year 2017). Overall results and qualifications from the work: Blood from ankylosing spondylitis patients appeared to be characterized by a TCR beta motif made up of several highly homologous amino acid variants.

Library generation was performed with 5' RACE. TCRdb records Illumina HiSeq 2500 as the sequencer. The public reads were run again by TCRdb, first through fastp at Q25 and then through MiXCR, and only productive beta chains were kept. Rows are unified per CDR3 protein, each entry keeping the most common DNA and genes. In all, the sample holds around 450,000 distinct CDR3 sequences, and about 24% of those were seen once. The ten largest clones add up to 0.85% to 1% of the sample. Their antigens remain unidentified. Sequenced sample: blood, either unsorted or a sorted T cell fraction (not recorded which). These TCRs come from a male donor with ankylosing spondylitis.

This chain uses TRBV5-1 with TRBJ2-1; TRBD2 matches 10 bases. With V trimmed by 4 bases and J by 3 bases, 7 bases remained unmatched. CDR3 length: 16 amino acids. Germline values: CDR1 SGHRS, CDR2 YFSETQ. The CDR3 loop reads CASSPVPSGSYNEQFF. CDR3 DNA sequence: TGCGCCAGCAGCCCGGTGCCTAGCGGGAGCTACAATGAGCAGTTCTTC.

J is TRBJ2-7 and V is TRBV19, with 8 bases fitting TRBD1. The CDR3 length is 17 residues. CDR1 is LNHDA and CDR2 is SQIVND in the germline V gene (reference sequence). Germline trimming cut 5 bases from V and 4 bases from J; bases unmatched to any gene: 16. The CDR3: CASSSGRTGMQGYEQYF. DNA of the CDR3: TGTGCCAGTAGTTCCGGTCGGACAGGGATGCAGGGTTACGAGCAGTACTTC.

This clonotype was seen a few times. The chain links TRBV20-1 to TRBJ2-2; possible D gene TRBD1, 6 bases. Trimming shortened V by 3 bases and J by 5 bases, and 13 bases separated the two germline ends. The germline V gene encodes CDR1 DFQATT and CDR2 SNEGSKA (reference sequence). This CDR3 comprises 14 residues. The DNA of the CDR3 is TGCAGTGCTAGTCGGGCAGGGGCTACCGGGGAGCTGTTTTTT. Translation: CSASRAGATGELFF.

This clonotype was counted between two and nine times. This CDR3 reads CASSAQGQFKSLPLNTEAFF. The CDR3 DNA sequence: TGTGCCAGCAGCGCCCAGGGACAGTTTAAGAGTCTCCCATTGAACACTGAAGCTTTCTTT. The chain couples TRBV7-8 to TRBJ1-1; 7 bases line up with TRBD1. Trimming cost V 5 bases and J 0 bases; bases outside gene matches: 21. The germline gives CDR1 SGHVS, CDR2 FQNEAQ. CDR3 size: 20 residues.

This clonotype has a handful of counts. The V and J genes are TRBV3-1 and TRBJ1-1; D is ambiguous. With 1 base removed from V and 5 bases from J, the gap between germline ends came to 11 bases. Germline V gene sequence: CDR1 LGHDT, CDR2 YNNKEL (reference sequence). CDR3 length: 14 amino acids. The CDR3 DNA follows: TGTGCCAGCAGCCAAGGCACCCCCCAGACTGAAGCTTTCTTT. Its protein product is CASSQGTPQTEAFF.

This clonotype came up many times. The CDR3 DNA is TGTGCCAGCAGCCCTACTAGCGGGGCCTCCTACGAGCAGTACTTC. Its protein is CASSPTSGASYEQYF. This chain connects TRBV12-3 or TRBV12-4 to TRBJ2-7, with 10 positions matching TRBD2. V was clipped by 6 bases and J by 0 bases; unmatched bases: 5. This CDR3 is built from 15 residues.

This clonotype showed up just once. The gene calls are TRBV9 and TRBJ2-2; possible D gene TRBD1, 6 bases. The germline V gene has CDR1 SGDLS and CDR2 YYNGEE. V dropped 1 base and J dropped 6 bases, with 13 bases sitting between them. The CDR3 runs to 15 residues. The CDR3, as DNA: TGTGCCAGCAGCGTAACCCAGGGGTTTCCCGGGGAGCTGTTTTTT. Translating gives CASSVTQGFPGELFF. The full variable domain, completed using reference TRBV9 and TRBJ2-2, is DSGVTQTPKHLITATGQRVTLRCSPRSGDLSVYWYQQSLDQGLQFLIQYYNGEERAKGNILERFSAQQFPDLHSELNLSSLELGDSALYFCASSVTQGFPGELFFGEGSRLTVL.

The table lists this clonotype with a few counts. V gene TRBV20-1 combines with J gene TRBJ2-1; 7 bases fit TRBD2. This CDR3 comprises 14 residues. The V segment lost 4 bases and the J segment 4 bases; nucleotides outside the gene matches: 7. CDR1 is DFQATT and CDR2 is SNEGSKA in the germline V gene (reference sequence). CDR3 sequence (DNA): TGCAGTGCTACAGCGCGGGAGCCTTACAATGAGCAGTTCTTC. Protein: CSATAREPYNEQFF.

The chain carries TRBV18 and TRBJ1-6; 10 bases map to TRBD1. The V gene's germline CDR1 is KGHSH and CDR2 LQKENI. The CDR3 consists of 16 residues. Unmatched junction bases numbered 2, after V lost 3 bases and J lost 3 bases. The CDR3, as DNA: TGTGCCAGCTCACCTCGGACAGGGGGCTATAATTCACCCCTCCACTTT. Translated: CASSPRTGGYNSPLHF.

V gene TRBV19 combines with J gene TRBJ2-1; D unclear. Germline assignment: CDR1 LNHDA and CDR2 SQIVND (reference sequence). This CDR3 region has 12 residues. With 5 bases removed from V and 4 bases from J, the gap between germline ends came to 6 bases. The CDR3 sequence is CASSGEYNEQFF. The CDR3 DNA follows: TGTGCCAGTAGTGGGGAATACAATGAGCAGTTCTTC.

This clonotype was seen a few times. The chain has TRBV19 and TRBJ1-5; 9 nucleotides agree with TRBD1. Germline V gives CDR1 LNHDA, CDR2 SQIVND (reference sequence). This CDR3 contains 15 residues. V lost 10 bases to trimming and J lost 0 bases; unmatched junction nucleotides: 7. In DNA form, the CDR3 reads TGTGCCACCATGGACAGGGGCTATAGCAATCAGCCCCAGCATTTT. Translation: CATMDRGYSNQPQHF. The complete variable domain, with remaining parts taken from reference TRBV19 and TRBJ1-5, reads DGGITQSPKYLFRKEGQNVTLSCEQNLNHDAMYWYRQDPGQGLRLIYYSQIVNDFQKGDIAEGYSVSREKKESFPLTVTSAQKNPTAFYLCATMDRGYSNQPQHFGDGTRLSIL.

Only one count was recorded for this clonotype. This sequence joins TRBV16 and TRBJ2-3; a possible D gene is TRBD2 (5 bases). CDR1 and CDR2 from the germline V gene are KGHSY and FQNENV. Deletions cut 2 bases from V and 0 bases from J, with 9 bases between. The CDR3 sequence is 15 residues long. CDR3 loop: CASSQQAASTDTQYF. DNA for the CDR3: TGTGCCAGCAGCCAACAAGCGGCGAGCACAGATACGCAGTATTTT.

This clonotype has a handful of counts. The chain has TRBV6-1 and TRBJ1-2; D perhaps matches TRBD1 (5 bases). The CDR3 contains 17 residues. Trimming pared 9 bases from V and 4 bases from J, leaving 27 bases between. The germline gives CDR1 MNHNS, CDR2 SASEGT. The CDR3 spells CASLPTGHSFWSYGYTF. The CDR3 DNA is TGTGCCAGTCTTCCTACCGGACACAGCTTCTGGAGCTATGGCTACACCTTC.

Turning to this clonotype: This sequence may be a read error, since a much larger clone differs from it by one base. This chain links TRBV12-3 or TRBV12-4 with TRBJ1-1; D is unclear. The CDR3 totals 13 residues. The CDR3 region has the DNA TGTGCCGGCAGTTTCCAGGAGAACACTGAAGCTTTCTTT. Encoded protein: CAGSFQENTEAFF.

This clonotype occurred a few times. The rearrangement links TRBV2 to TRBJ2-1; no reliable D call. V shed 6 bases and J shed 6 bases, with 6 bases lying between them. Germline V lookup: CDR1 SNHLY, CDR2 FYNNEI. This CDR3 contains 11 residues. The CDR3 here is CASRNVNEQFF. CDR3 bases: TGTGCCAGCAGGAATGTCAATGAGCAGTTCTTC.

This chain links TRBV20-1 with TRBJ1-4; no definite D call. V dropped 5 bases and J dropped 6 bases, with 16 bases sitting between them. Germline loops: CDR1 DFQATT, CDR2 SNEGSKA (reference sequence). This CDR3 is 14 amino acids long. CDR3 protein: CSAPPTGSDEKLFF. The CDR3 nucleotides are TGCAGTGCTCCACCGACCGGCAGCGATGAAAAACTGTTTTTT.

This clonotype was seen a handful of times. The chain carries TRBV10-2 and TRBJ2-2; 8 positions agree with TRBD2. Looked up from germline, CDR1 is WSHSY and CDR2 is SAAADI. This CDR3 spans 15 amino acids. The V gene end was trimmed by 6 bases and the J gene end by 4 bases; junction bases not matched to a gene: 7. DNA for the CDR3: TGCGCCAGCAGGGAAGCGGGAGTACCCACCGGGGAGCTGTTTTTT. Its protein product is CASREAGVPTGELFF.

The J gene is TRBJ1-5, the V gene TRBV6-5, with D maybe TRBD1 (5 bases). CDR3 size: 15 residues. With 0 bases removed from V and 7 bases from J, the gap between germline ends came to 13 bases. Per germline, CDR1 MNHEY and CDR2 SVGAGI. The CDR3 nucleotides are TGTGCCAGCAGTTACTCGTCCCGGGGCGGCCAGCCCCAGCATTTT. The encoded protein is CASSYSSRGGQPQHF.

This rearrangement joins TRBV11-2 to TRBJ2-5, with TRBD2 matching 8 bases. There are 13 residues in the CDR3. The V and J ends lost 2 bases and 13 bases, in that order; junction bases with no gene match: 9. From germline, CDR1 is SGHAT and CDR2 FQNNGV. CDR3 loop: CASSLSSGKVGYF. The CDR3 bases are TGTGCCAGCAGCTTAAGTAGCGGGAAAGTCGGGTACTTC.

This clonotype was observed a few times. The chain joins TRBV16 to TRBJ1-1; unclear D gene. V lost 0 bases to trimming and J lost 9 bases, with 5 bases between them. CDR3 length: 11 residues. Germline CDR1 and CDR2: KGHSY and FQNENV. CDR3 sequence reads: CASSQSFKAFF. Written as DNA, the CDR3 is TGTGCCAGCAGCCAATCATTCAAAGCTTTCTTT.

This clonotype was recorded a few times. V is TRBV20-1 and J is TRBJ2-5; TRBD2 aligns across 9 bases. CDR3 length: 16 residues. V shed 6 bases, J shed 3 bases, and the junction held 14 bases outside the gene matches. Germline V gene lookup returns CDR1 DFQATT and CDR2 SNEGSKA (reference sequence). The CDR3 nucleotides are TGCAGTGCCACTAGAGTTCGGCTAGCGGGAAAAGAGACCCAGTACTTC. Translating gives CSATRVRLAGKETQYF.

The CDR3 spells CATSNRAGLQETQYF. Here the CDR3 DNA reads TGTGCCACCAGCAATCGGGCAGGCCTCCAAGAGACCCAGTACTTC. The genes are TRBV15 and TRBJ2-5, with D unresolved. Germline CDR1 LNHNV, CDR2 YYDKDF (reference sequence). V was clipped by 4 bases and J by 1 base, with 13 bases between them. The CDR3 length is 15 residues.

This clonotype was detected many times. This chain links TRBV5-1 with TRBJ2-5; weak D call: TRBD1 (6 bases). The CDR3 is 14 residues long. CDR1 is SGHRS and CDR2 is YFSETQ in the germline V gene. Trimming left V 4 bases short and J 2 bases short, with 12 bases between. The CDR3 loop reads CASSTWTEQETQYF. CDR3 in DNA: TGCGCCAGCAGCACTTGGACAGAACAAGAGACCCAGTACTTC.

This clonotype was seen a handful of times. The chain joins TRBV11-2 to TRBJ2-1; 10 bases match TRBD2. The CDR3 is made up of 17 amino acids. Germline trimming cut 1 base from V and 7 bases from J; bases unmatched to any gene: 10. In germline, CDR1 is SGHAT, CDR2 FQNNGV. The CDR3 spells CASSLGSSGSRWNEQFF. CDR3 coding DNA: TGTGCCAGCAGCTTAGGGTCTAGCGGGAGTCGGTGGAATGAGCAGTTCTTC.

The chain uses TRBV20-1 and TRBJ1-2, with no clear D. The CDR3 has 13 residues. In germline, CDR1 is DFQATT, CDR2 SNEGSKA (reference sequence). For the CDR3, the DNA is TGCACCACCCCGAACTCAGAAAACTATGGCTACACCTTC. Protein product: CTTPNSENYGYTF.